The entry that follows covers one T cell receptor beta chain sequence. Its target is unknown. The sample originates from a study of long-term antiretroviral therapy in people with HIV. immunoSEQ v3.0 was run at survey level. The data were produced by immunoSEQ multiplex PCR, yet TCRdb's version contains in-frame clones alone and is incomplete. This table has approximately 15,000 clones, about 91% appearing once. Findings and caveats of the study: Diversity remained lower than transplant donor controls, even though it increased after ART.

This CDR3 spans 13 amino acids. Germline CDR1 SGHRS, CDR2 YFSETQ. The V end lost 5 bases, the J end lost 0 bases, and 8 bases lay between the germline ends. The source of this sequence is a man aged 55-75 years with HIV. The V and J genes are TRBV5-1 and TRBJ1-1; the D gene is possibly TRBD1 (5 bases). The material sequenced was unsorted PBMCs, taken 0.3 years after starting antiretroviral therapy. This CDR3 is CASSKGMNTEAFF. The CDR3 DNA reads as TGCGCCAGCAGTAAGGGGATGAACACTGAAGCTTTCTTT.